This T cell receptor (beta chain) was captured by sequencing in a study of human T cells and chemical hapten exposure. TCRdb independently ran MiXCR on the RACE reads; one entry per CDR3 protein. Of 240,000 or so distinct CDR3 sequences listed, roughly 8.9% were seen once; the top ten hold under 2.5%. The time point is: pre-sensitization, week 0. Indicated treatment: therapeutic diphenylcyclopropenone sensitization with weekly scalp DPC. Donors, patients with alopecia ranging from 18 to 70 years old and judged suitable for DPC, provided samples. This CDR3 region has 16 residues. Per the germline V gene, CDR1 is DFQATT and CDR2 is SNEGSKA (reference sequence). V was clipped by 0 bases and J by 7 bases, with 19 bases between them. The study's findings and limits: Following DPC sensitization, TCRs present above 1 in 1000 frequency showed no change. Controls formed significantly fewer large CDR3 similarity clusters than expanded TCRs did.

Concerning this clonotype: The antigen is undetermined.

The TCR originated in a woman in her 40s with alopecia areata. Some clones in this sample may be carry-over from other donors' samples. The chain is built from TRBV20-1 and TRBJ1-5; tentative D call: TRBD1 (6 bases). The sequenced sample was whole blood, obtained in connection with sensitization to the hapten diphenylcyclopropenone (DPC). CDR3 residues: CSARDIAGGAGQPQHF. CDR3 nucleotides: TGCAGTGCTAGAGATATAGCTGGGGGGGCGGGACAGCCCCAGCATTTT.